This T cell receptor beta chain was identified during a study of shared clonotypes between healthy human individuals. Overall study: Those who served as donors were a couple of women and a few men between the ages of 18 and 49.

Sorted-subset replicate PCR reactions contained 200 ng DNA, corresponding to some 28,000 T cell genomes. Only in-frame clones appear in the TCRdb table, and some are missing; sequencing was by immunoSEQ multiplex PCR. The profile shows roughly 720,000 clones, about 90% of them singletons. Regarding this clone: Its antigen remains unknown.

Trimming cost V 1 base and J 3 bases; bases outside gene matches: 8. The CDR3 has 16 residues. Germline values: CDR1 SGHNT, CDR2 YYREEE (reference sequence). Study findings and constraints: Naive CD4 clonotypes were shared across a few donors at about 5.3%.

This chain uses TRBV5-4 with TRBJ1-2, with 8 bases identical to TRBD1. The TCR sequence derives from a man aged 18 to 35 in good health. Some clones in this sample may be carry-over from other donors' samples. The sequencing sample was made of memory CD8+ T cells from PBMCs. Sample subset: CD45RO+ cells pooled with CCR7-negative TemRA cells. CDR3 sequence reads: CASSLPRTGPDYGYTF. The CDR3 DNA reads TGTGCCAGCAGCTTGCCACGGACAGGGCCGGACTATGGCTACACCTTC.